One sample yielded the 23 T cell receptor beta chains listed below, sequenced in a study of cytomegalovirus exposure and HLA in healthy donors. PCR amplification relied on 60 Vbeta primers (plus 13 Jbeta primers). Profiled with immunoSEQ multiplex PCR; TCRdb holds only in-frame clones, not every one. The data contain approximately 140,000 clones, over 60% of them singletons. The specimen was PBMCs. The origin of the receptors is a middle-aged man in good health and CMV-seronegative.

The chain carries TRBV10-3 and TRBJ1-1; 8 bases are a match to TRBD1. The CDR3 runs 15 residues. V was pared by 0 bases and J by 5 bases, with 5 bases of the junction left unmatched. Germline lookup yields CDR1 ENHRY and CDR2 SYGVKD. CDR3 DNA: TGTGCCATCAGTGAGTCTCCAGGGGGCTTTACTGAAGCTTTCTTT. Protein: CAISESPGGFTEAFF.

This chain joins TRBV11-3 and TRBJ1-6, with D maybe TRBD1 (5 bases). The V gene's germline CDR1 is SGHNT and CDR2 YENEEA. There are 13 residues in the CDR3. Between the trimmed V and J ends, which lost 3 bases and 7 bases, there was a span of 7 bases. CDR3 nucleotides: TGTGCCAGCAGCTTGACAGTAAATTCACCCCTCCACTTT. Translated: CASSLTVNSPLHF.

The gene calls are TRBV29-1 and TRBJ1-4; D is unclear. The CDR3 has 16 amino acids. The V and J ends lost 0 bases and 3 bases respectively, with 14 bases between them. In germline, CDR1 is SQVTM, CDR2 ANQGSEA. The CDR3 DNA reads TGCAGCGTTGAAGAAGGAACCGGGAGGGCTAATGAAAAACTGTTTTTT. Amino acids: CSVEEGTGRANEKLFF.

The chain uses TRBV19 and TRBJ2-5; 10 bases line up with TRBD2. Germline V gene lookup returns CDR1 LNHDA and CDR2 SQIVND (reference sequence). J gave up 4 bases and V 6 bases, and 5 bases lay outside the gene matches. CDR3 size: 14 residues. The CDR3 here is CASRLAGLGETQYF. In DNA, the CDR3 is TGTGCCAGTAGACTAGCGGGGCTTGGAGAGACCCAGTACTTC. Full variable domain (missing parts from reference TRBV19 and TRBJ2-5): DGGITQSPKYLFRKEGQNVTLSCEQNLNHDAMYWYRQDPGQGLRLIYYSQIVNDFQKGDIAEGYSVSREKKESFPLTVTSAQKNPTAFYLCASRLAGLGETQYFGPGTRLLVL.

V usage is TRBV15 and J usage is TRBJ2-5; 7 bases align to TRBD1. The end of the DNA is better explained by TRBJ2-7, so the J call may be wrong. Germline CDR1 and CDR2: LNHNV and YYDKDF (reference sequence). This CDR3 has 14 residues. The CDR3 is CATSGRDRPFEQYF. In DNA form, the CDR3 reads TGTGCCACCAGCGGCCGGGACAGACCATTCGAGCAGTACTTC.

This clone was picked up one time. The chain recombines TRBV7-2 with TRBJ2-3; 8 bases are shared with TRBD2. The CDR3 runs 18 residues. V shed 1 base and J 0 bases; nucleotides not matched to a gene: 9. CDR1 is SGHTA and CDR2 is FQGNSA in the germline V gene. The CDR3 spells CASSLEASGGASTDTQYF. As DNA, the CDR3 is TGTGCCAGCAGCTTAGAGGCCAGCGGGGGCGCTAGCACAGATACGCAGTATTTT.

This clone came up a few times. The chain couples TRBV21-1 to TRBJ2-5; the table assigns TRBD1, which was not confirmed against the DNA. The J call may be incorrect, as the DNA end agrees better with TRBJ2-7. TRBV21-1 is shown as a pseudogene. The CDR3 sequence is 14 residues long. The CDR3 region is CASVKRGRGYEQYF. In DNA, the CDR3 is TGTGCCAGCGTCAAGAGAGGAAGGGGCTACGAGCAGTACTTC.

The rearrangement joins TRBV28 to TRBJ2-7, with a weak D call TRBD2 (6 bases). The CDR3 consists of 14 residues. Trimming pared 5 bases from V and 7 bases from J, leaving 18 bases between. Per germline, CDR1 MDHEN and CDR2 SYDVKM. The CDR3 loop reads CASSPGTPGDEQYF. In nucleotides, the CDR3 is TGTGCCAGCAGTCCCGGGACCCCGGGGGATGAGCAGTACTTC.

The chain is built from TRBV19 and TRBJ2-1; TRBD2 matches at 8 bases. The CDR3 is made up of 14 amino acids. Germline values: CDR1 LNHDA, CDR2 SQIVND (reference sequence). Trimming removed 5 bases from V and 3 bases from J; junction bases left unmatched: 3. The CDR3 bases are TGTGCCAGTAGTCTGGGACTAGTCTACAATGAGCAGTTCTTC. Translation gives CASSLGLVYNEQFF.

This chain uses TRBV5-1 with TRBJ2-7; 11 bases are a match to TRBD2. Germline V gene sequence: CDR1 SGHRS, CDR2 YFSETQ. V shed 4 bases and J 6 bases; nucleotides not matched to a gene: 9. The CDR3 length is 15 residues. CDR3 sequence reads: CASSLLAGGTGEQYF. As DNA, the CDR3 is TGCGCCAGCAGCCTTTTAGCGGGAGGGACGGGCGAGCAGTACTTC.

This chain links TRBV5-4 with TRBJ2-1, with 16 bases lining up with TRBD2. V lost 2 bases to trimming and J lost 6 bases; unmatched junction nucleotides: 8. The V gene's germline CDR1 is SGHNT and CDR2 YYREEE (reference sequence). This CDR3 contains 18 residues. CDR3 in DNA: TGTGCCAGCAGCTTCCCGCCGGGACTAGCGGGAGGGGGCAATGAGCAGTTCTTC. Translating it yields CASSFPPGLAGGGNEQFF.

The chain combines TRBV11-1 with TRBJ2-1; 13 nucleotides line up with TRBD2. CDR1 is SGHAT, CDR2 FQDESV, per germline (reference sequence). Germline trimming cut 5 bases from V and 8 bases from J; bases unmatched to any gene: 9. This CDR3 comprises 16 residues. CDR3 coding DNA: TGTGCCAGCAGCCGCCAACTAGCGGGGGGGCGGTATGAGCAGTTCTTC. This codes for CASSRQLAGGRYEQFF.

The chain has TRBV4-1 and TRBJ2-7, with 12 bases lining up with TRBD2. The CDR3 is 15 residues long. Germline V CDR1 and CDR2: MGHRA, YSYEKL. V shed 6 bases and J 5 bases; nucleotides not matched to a gene: 8. CDR3 DNA: TGCGCCAGCAGGCTTCTAGCGGGAGGGCCCAACGAGCAGTACTTC. It codes for CASRLLAGGPNEQYF.

The CDR3 DNA reads as TGTGCCAGCAGTTACTCTACAGGGGGCTTAGCGTATGAGCAGTTCTTC. Translation gives CASSYSTGGLAYEQFF. The chain employs TRBV6-5 and TRBJ2-1; 9 bases align to TRBD1. This CDR3 is built from 16 residues. The V gene end was trimmed by 0 bases and the J gene end by 8 bases; junction bases not matched to a gene: 8. Germline loops: CDR1 MNHEY, CDR2 SVGAGI.

V gene TRBV25-1 combines with J gene TRBJ2-7, with 9 bases aligning to TRBD1. Germline V CDR1 and CDR2: MGHDK, SYGVNS. V was clipped by 9 bases and J by 4 bases; unmatched bases: 16. This CDR3 region has 16 residues. CDR3 DNA: TGTGCCAGTAGGGGGACTGGGACAGGGAGTGGGTACGAGCAGTACTTC. This gives the protein CASRGTGTGSGYEQYF.

The CDR3 nucleotides are TGTGCCAGTAGTGGACCTAGCGGGAGGGGGCAAGAGACCCAGTACTTC. It yields the protein CASSGPSGRGQETQYF. The chain combines TRBV19 with TRBJ2-5; 12 nucleotides agree with TRBD2. The CDR3 is 16 residues long. The J segment lost 2 bases and the V segment lost 5 bases, leaving 6 bases of the junction unmatched. Germline lookup yields CDR1 LNHDA and CDR2 SQIVND (reference sequence).

The genes are TRBV6-5 and TRBJ2-5, with D perhaps matching TRBD2 (7 bases). Germline lookup yields CDR1 MNHEY and CDR2 SVGAGI. The CDR3 runs to 14 residues. V lost 6 bases and J 5 bases, leaving 16 bases between the germline ends. The CDR3 bases are TGTGCCAGCAGGGTTGGGGGGGCCCGGGAGACCCAGTACTTC. Its protein product is CASRVGGARETQYF.

The chain has TRBV5-5 and TRBJ2-7, with TRBD1 matching 9 bases. Germline CDR1 is SGHKS and CDR2 is YYEKEE (reference sequence). This CDR3 is 15 amino acids long. V lost 4 bases, J lost 3 bases, and 8 bases stayed unmatched. The CDR3 coding sequence is TGTGCCAGCAGCGAGTCCGGGACAGGGATCTACGAGCAGTACTTC. Its translation is CASSESGTGIYEQYF.

V usage is TRBV28 and J usage is TRBJ2-1; the D gene is possibly TRBD1 (6 bases). CDR1 and CDR2 from the germline V gene are MDHEN and SYDVKM. This CDR3 has 13 amino acids. Trimming took 2 bases from V and 4 from J, leaving 6 bases between them. The CDR3 bases are TGTGCCAGCAGTTTAGGACAGTACAATGAGCAGTTCTTC. Its translation: CASSLGQYNEQFF.

This clone was detected ten times or more. The chain employs TRBV9 and TRBJ2-3, with 9 nucleotides matching TRBD2. V dropped 7 bases and J dropped 2; count of bases not matched to a gene: 5. The CDR3 has 14 amino acids. CDR1 is SGDLS, CDR2 YYNGEE, per germline. The CDR3 sequence: CASASGVPTDTQYF. CDR3 sequence (DNA): TGTGCCAGCGCTAGCGGGGTTCCCACAGATACGCAGTATTTT.

CDR3 nucleotides: TGTGCCAGCAGCTCATTTGGGACAGCGGAGAATGAAAAACTGTTTTTT. Protein sequence: CASSSFGTAENEKLFF. The chain uses TRBV7-9 and TRBJ1-4; 7 bases match TRBD1. With 4 bases clipped from V and 5 bases from J, the junction kept 10 bases outside the gene matches. The CDR3 length is 16 residues. Germline CDR1 SEHNR, CDR2 FQNEAQ (reference sequence).

The chain joins TRBV30 to TRBJ2-3; 10 nucleotides match TRBD2. The germline gives CDR1 GTSNPN, CDR2 SVGIG (reference sequence). The CDR3 runs 17 residues. The V segment lost 5 bases and the J segment 4 bases; nucleotides outside the gene matches: 15. This CDR3 is CAWGLAAGGFVSDTQYF. As DNA, the CDR3 is TGTGCCTGGGGACTAGCGGCGGGAGGATTCGTCTCAGATACGCAGTATTTT.

To note about this clone: Additional DNA sequences in this sample encode the identical CDR3. The J gene is TRBJ1-2, the V gene TRBV4-3; a possible D gene is TRBD1 (5 bases). CDR1 and CDR2 (germline): LGHNA, YSLEER. With 4 bases removed from V and 1 base from J, the gap between germline ends came to 10 bases. The CDR3 is made up of 14 amino acids. The CDR3 loop is CASSLSTDNYGYTF. DNA for the CDR3: TGCGCCAGCAGCCTGTCGACAGATAACTATGGCTACACCTTC.